The 2 T cell receptor beta chains below come from one sample, sequenced in a study of cytomegalovirus exposure and HLA in healthy donors. PCR used 60 Vbeta primers and 13 Jbeta primers. Sequencing was performed with immunoSEQ multiplex PCR; in TCRdb, only in-frame clones are kept and a portion is missing. The sample records 150,000 to 160,000 clones, over 60% being singletons. Sample: PBMCs. The receptors were sampled from a woman aged 40 to 55 in good health and CMV-seronegative.

This chain connects TRBV10-1 to TRBJ2-1, with TRBD2 matching over 7 bases. The CDR3 length is 14 residues. Germline lookup yields CDR1 WNHNN and CDR2 SYGVQD (reference sequence). The V gene end was trimmed by 4 bases and the J gene end by 8 bases; junction bases not matched to a gene: 8. CDR3 amino acids: CASSASGQWDEQFF. For the CDR3, the DNA is TGCGCCAGCAGTGCTAGCGGACAATGGGATGAGCAGTTCTTC.

The chain's CDR3 is CASSPPFGLAGGANNEQFF. In DNA form, the CDR3 reads TGTGCCAGCAGTCCCCCCTTCGGGCTAGCGGGAGGTGCCAACAATGAGCAGTTCTTC. This chain joins TRBV27 and TRBJ2-1, with 11 bases matching TRBD2. Germline V gene lookup returns CDR1 MNHEY and CDR2 SMNVEV (reference sequence). The CDR3 is 19 amino acids. Trimming cost V 5 bases and J 5 bases; bases outside gene matches: 17.